This T cell receptor (beta chain) is drawn from a study of cytomegalovirus exposure and HLA in healthy donors. PCR primers comprised 60 Vbeta and 13 Jbeta primers. Assay: immunoSEQ multiplex PCR; the TCRdb copy retains only in-frame clones and omits some. Among more than 80,000 clones, around 71% were seen once, and the ten largest hold 0.79%. The CDR3 sequence is 17 residues long. Losses at the gene ends were 5 bases for V and 0 bases for J; bases not matched to a gene: 10. From germline, CDR1 is SGHTA and CDR2 FQGTGA. Concerning this clone itself: Antigen specificity is unknown.

Findings and caveats of the study: In a later analysis, V- and J-gene trimming of beta chains associated with a DCLRE1C missense variant, replicated independently. Being productive about 87% or about 30% of the time was typical of most TCR beta V segments in an earlier analysis. The study had only CMV serostatus as immune exposure information.

The sample taken for sequencing was PBMCs. This receptor was taken from a boy aged 5-17 years in good health and CMV-seronegative. The V and J genes are TRBV7-3 and TRBJ2-1, with 7 bases that match TRBD2. CDR3 region: CASSPREGGSSYNEQFF. As DNA, the CDR3 is TGTGCCAGCAGCCCGAGGGAGGGCGGGAGCTCCTACAATGAGCAGTTCTTC.